The source of this T cell receptor beta chain is a study of T cell changes during pregnancy in multiple sclerosis. The protocol was immunoSEQ multiplex PCR, while the TCRdb copy is restricted to in-frame clones and leaves out a portion. The sample carries roughly 48,000 clones, roughly 88% recorded once. Germline V gene data show CDR1 as SGHTA and CDR2 as FQGNSA. The CDR3 covers 16 residues. V gave up 2 bases and J gave up 7 bases, with 18 bases separating them. The sequenced sample was CD4+ T cells from peripheral blood mononuclear cells, obtained in the second trimester of pregnancy. This chain links TRBV7-2 with TRBJ2-1, with TRBD2 as a possible D gene (6 bases). The receptor comes from a female donor with multiple sclerosis, enrolled in a pregnancy study. This chain's CDR3 is CASSLISGREANEQFF. The CDR3 DNA is TGTGCCAGCAGCTTAATTTCAGGCAGGGAGGCTAATGAGCAGTTCTTC.